This TCR beta chain was observed in a study of cytomegalovirus exposure and HLA in healthy donors. With regard to this clone: Its specificity is not known.

Germline V gene lookup returns CDR1 MNHNS and CDR2 SASEGT. CDR3 length: 14 residues. The V end lost 8 bases, the J end lost 5 bases, and 16 bases lay between the germline ends. Overall study findings and caveats: The study flagged around 150 TCR beta chains as cytomegalovirus-associated. TRBV6-2, TRBV6-3 and other indistinguishable V segments were excluded.

Donors were nominally healthy when sampled, though unrecorded immune exposures were likely. Primers for the PCR totalled 60 Vbeta and 13 Jbeta. Per the authors' pipeline: In a later analysis, the count reached tens of millions of unique TCR beta chains, with about 12 million shared. Method: immunoSEQ multiplex PCR; TCRdb's copy keeps in-frame clones and lacks some. That table gives V, J and clone size, and the DNA gave D and trimming. The sample shows roughly 150,000 clones, roughly four fifths of them seen only once. This TCR derives from a woman aged 45-65 years in good health and CMV-seropositive. The sample taken for sequencing was PBMCs. V and J are TRBV6-1 and TRBJ1-5; D is unclear. For the CDR3, the DNA is TGTGCCAGCGCCGCAGGTTTTTCGTATCAGCCCCAGCATTTT. This translates into CASAAGFSYQPQHF.